A single T cell receptor (beta chain) is shown here with its context. The data stem from a study of T cells in Graves' hyperthyroidism and ophthalmopathy. Germline CDR1 DFQATT, CDR2 SNEGSKA (reference sequence). The CDR3 loop spans 17 amino acids. Deletions cut 2 bases from V and 3 bases from J, with 20 bases between. The CDR3 regions of TCR beta were amplified from RNA transcripts. A set of HTBI primers served as the primers for a first-round RT-PCR of the TCR CDR3. MiXCR, run by TCRdb on the multiplex PCR reads, gives a single entry per CDR3 protein. The sample comprises some 530,000 distinct CDR3 sequences, around a fifth of which are singletons, and around 50% rests with the top ten.

The chain has TRBV20-1 and TRBJ2-4; D gene ambiguous. The specimen was blood. This sequence originates from a woman between 65 and 79 years old with Graves' ophthalmopathy. The CDR3 DNA sequence: TGCAGTGCTAGAACCGCTCTAGTTGGGTTGGTCAAAAACATTCAGTACTTC. Translated, it gives CSARTALVGLVKNIQYF.